This is a list of T cell receptor beta chains from one sample in a study of beta chain features in type 1 diabetes. Using immunoSEQ multiplex PCR, the repertoire was profiled, and TCRdb retains in-frame clones only, with some absent. The data show hundreds of thousands of clones, over 11% seen once. The sequenced sample consisted of naive CD4+ T cells from blood. The receptors stem from a man younger than 30 with type 1 diabetes. Both conserved end residues are part of each CDR3. Fields, in order: J gene, V gene, clone size, CDR3 protein. Clone sizes are given selectively: once, few, many, or a class where the clone is expanded.

TRBJ2-5,TRBV30,few,CAWSVGSLDRMSQYF
TRBJ1-5,TRBV6-1,NA,CASRDSNQPQHF
TRBJ1-4,TRBV6-6,few,CASRGSTTNEKLFF
TRBJ2-3,TRBV19,few,CASRNTDTQYF
TRBJ2-2,TRBV5-8,NA,CASSFASGTGELFF
TRBJ2-7,TRBV28,NA,CASSLQGQVYEQYF
TRBJ1-2,TRBV5-1,few,CASSLRQGRGYTF
TRBJ1-5,TRBV7-2,few,CASSLNVYSNQPQHF
TRBJ1-3,TRBV21-1,few,CASSPGQATGNTIYF
TRBJ1-1,TRBV7-9,NA,CASSPHGVGQGGFF
TRBJ2-7,TRBV7-6,few,CASSSSHRSYEQYF
TRBJ1-4,TRBV7-9,few,CASSNPNTLEKLFF
TRBJ2-6,TRBV15,NA,CATSRGDSGANVLTF
TRBJ2-7,TRBV7-3,few,CASSPRTSGEQYF
TRBJ2-7,TRBV4-2,NA,CASSQVVGPGATEQYF
TRBJ2-1,TRBV9,few,CASSVGSGLNEQFF
TRBJ2-7,TRBV28,few,CASSLFLLAGVYEQYF
TRBJ2-3,TRBV11-2,few,CASSLTSGISTDTQYF